A selection of T cell receptor beta chains follows, all from one sample in a study of T cell responses to AZD1222 COVID-19 vaccine. Profiling relied on immunoSEQ multiplex PCR, and the TCRdb table lists in-frame clones only, not all of them. Of some 140,000 clones detected, 88% appear once; the ten largest clones hold around 5%. This sample comprised peripheral blood, obtained 28 days after the second AZD1222 dose. These receptors were taken from an adult who received the AZD1222 COVID-19 vaccine. Each CDR3 is given with its conserved first and last residue. D genes are given only for firm matches. The size of a clone is reported for some rows only, either as once, few or many, or as a class for expanded clones.

j_call: TRBJ2-7
clone_size: .
d_call: TRBD2
v_call: TRBV11-2
cdr3_nt: TGTGCAGTAGCGCGGGGGGTTGGAAACGAGCAGTACTTC
cdr3_aa: CAVARGVGNEQYF

j_call: TRBJ1-6
clone_size: .
d_call: .
v_call: TRBV2
cdr3_nt: TGTGCCAGCAGTGGGGGGGACGGCTCCTATAATTCACCCCTCCACTTT
cdr3_aa: CASSGGDGSYNSPLHF

j_call: TRBJ2-3
clone_size: .
d_call: .
v_call: TRBV10-3
cdr3_nt: TGTGCCATCAGTGAGTCAACAGGGACAAGAGATACGCAGTATTTT
cdr3_aa: CAISESTGTRDTQYF

j_call: TRBJ1-6
clone_size: .
d_call: .
v_call: TRBV6-1
cdr3_nt: TGTGCCAGCAGTGAAGACCCCTATTCCTATAATTCACCCCTCCACTTT
cdr3_aa: CASSEDPYSYNSPLHF

j_call: TRBJ1-1
clone_size: .
d_call: .
v_call: TRBV6-2/TRBV6-3
cdr3_nt: TGTGCCAGCAGTTACTTGTCGGTGAACACTGAAGCTTTCTTT
cdr3_aa: CASSYLSVNTEAFF

j_call: TRBJ1-2
clone_size: .
d_call: .
v_call: TRBV28
cdr3_nt: TGTGCCAGCAGTTTGCTGGACAGTGCTTCTAACTATGGCTACACCTTC
cdr3_aa: CASSLLDSASNYGYTF

j_call: TRBJ2-6
clone_size: .
d_call: .
v_call: TRBV6-5
cdr3_nt: TGTGCCAGCAGTTACGGGGGCTCTGGGGCCAACGTCCTGACTTTC
cdr3_aa: CASSYGGSGANVLTF

j_call: TRBJ2-3
clone_size: .
d_call: .
v_call: TRBV18
cdr3_nt: TGTGCCAGCTCAAATACTGGGGGAACTACAGATACGCAGTATTTT
cdr3_aa: CASSNTGGTTDTQYF

j_call: TRBJ1-5
clone_size: .
d_call: .
v_call: TRBV25-1
cdr3_nt: TGTGCCAGCAGTCGGGGTAGCAATCAGCCCCAGCATTTT
cdr3_aa: CASSRGSNQPQHF

j_call: TRBJ1-1
clone_size: .
d_call: TRBD1
v_call: TRBV10-1
cdr3_nt: TGCGCCAGCAGTACGGGACAGGGGACGTACACTGAAGCTTTCTTT
cdr3_aa: CASSTGQGTYTEAFF

j_call: TRBJ1-2
clone_size: .
d_call: .
v_call: TRBV4-1
cdr3_nt: TGCGCCAGCAGCCAACAGGGGAGGTCGGGCTACACCTTC
cdr3_aa: CASSQQGRSGYTF

j_call: TRBJ2-1
clone_size: .
d_call: TRBD2
v_call: TRBV3-1/TRBV3-2
cdr3_nt: TGTGCCAGCAGCCACCTCGGGGGGGAGAATGAGCAGTTCTTC
cdr3_aa: CASSHLGGENEQFF

j_call: TRBJ2-2
clone_size: .
d_call: .
v_call: TRBV21-1
cdr3_nt: TGTGCCAGCATCGCTTTCAGGACAGGGTTTTTCCCAATAAACACCGGGGAGCTGTTTTTT
cdr3_aa: CASIAFRTGFFPINTGELFF

j_call: TRBJ1-1
clone_size: .
d_call: TRBD1
v_call: TRBV28
cdr3_nt: TGTGCCAGCAGTCCCCCACAGGGGAGTGGCACTGAAGCTTTCTTT
cdr3_aa: CASSPPQGSGTEAFF

j_call: TRBJ2-5
clone_size: .
d_call: .
v_call: TRBV5-1
cdr3_nt: TGCGCCAGCAAAAAGACAGGTTCTCTTCAAGAGACCCAGTACTTC
cdr3_aa: CASKKTGSLQETQYF

j_call: TRBJ2-5
clone_size: .
d_call: .
v_call: TRBV11-1
cdr3_nt: TGTGCCAGCAGCAAAGACAGCGGGTGGACCCAGTACTTC
cdr3_aa: CASSKDSGWTQYF

j_call: TRBJ2-3
clone_size: .
d_call: .
v_call: TRBV28
cdr3_nt: TGTGCCAGCAGCCCGGCAGGGAGTAGTGCAGATACGCAGTATTTT
cdr3_aa: CASSPAGSSADTQYF

j_call: TRBJ1-1
clone_size: .
d_call: .
v_call: TRBV4-2
cdr3_nt: TGTGCCAGCAGCCATTTGGCCAGGGTGAACACTGAAGCTTTCTTT
cdr3_aa: CASSHLARVNTEAFF

j_call: TRBJ1-5
clone_size: once
d_call: .
v_call: TRBV7-8
cdr3_nt: TGTGCCAGCAGCCCGGGTGGAGGGTTGTGGCCCCAGCATTTT
cdr3_aa: CASSPGGGLWPQHF

j_call: TRBJ2-3
clone_size: .
d_call: TRBD1
v_call: TRBV4-3
cdr3_nt: TGCGCCAGCAGCCAGGCTGACAGGGGTTACGATCTTTTAGATACGCAGTATTTT
cdr3_aa: CASSQADRGYDLLDTQYF

j_call: TRBJ1-4
clone_size: .
d_call: .
v_call: TRBV5-1
cdr3_nt: TGCGCCAGCAGCTTGGGGACAGCATTCGAAAAACTGTTTTTT
cdr3_aa: CASSLGTAFEKLFF

j_call: TRBJ2-1
clone_size: .
d_call: .
v_call: TRBV2
cdr3_nt: TGTGCCAGCAGTGTGGCTCCCAACAATGAGCAGTTCTTC
cdr3_aa: CASSVAPNNEQFF

j_call: TRBJ2-2
clone_size: .
d_call: .
v_call: TRBV14
cdr3_nt: TGTGCCAGCAGCCCCACAGGGATGAACACCGGGGAGCTGTTTTTT
cdr3_aa: CASSPTGMNTGELFF

j_call: TRBJ2-7
clone_size: .
d_call: TRBD1
v_call: TRBV28
cdr3_nt: TGTGCCAGCAGTTTAGACGCCGGGACAGAAAGCTCCTACGAGCAGTACTTC
cdr3_aa: CASSLDAGTESSYEQYF

j_call: TRBJ1-2
clone_size: .
d_call: TRBD1
v_call: TRBV3-1/TRBV3-2
cdr3_nt: TGTGCCAGCAGCCGGGGGACAGGGAACTATGGCTACACCTTC
cdr3_aa: CASSRGTGNYGYTF

j_call: TRBJ1-3
clone_size: .
d_call: TRBD1
v_call: TRBV7-9
cdr3_nt: TGTGCCAGCAGCTTAATGGACAGGGGATTAATTTCTGGAAACACCATATATTTT
cdr3_aa: CASSLMDRGLISGNTIYF

j_call: TRBJ2-7
clone_size: .
d_call: TRBD1
v_call: TRBV19
cdr3_nt: TGTGCCAGTAGTATCCCGGGACAGGGGAAGAACGAGCAGTACTTC
cdr3_aa: CASSIPGQGKNEQYF

j_call: TRBJ2-5
clone_size: .
d_call: .
v_call: TRBV27
cdr3_nt: TGTGCCAGCAGTTCTAGATTCTGGCAAGACCAAGAGACCCAGTACTTC
cdr3_aa: CASSSRFWQDQETQYF

j_call: TRBJ1-1
clone_size: .
d_call: .
v_call: TRBV14
cdr3_nt: TGTGCCAGCAGCCAAGAATTTATAGGGGATTCTGAAGCTTTCTTT
cdr3_aa: CASSQEFIGDSEAFF

j_call: TRBJ1-5
clone_size: .
d_call: TRBD1
v_call: TRBV7-7
cdr3_nt: TGTGCTAGCAGCTTTGCGAAATACCGGGACAGGGGTCGTCAGCCCCAGCATTTT
cdr3_aa: CASSFAKYRDRGRQPQHF

j_call: TRBJ2-1
clone_size: .
d_call: TRBD1
v_call: TRBV7-6
cdr3_nt: TGTGCCAGCAGCTTAGCCTTAGACAGGGCGGGTGAGCAGTTCTTC
cdr3_aa: CASSLALDRAGEQFF

j_call: TRBJ2-3
clone_size: .
d_call: .
v_call: TRBV6-5
cdr3_nt: TGTGCCAGCAGTTACGCTGAAGGGGCAGATACGCAGTATTTT
cdr3_aa: CASSYAEGADTQYF

j_call: TRBJ1-4
clone_size: .
d_call: .
v_call: TRBV6-5
cdr3_nt: TGTGCCACGAGTACGGAAAAACTGTTTTTT
cdr3_aa: CATSTEKLFF

j_call: TRBJ2-5
clone_size: .
d_call: .
v_call: TRBV6-6
cdr3_nt: TGTGCCAGCACAACGTTTGGGGAGACCCAGTACTTC
cdr3_aa: CASTTFGETQYF

j_call: TRBJ2-2
clone_size: .
d_call: .
v_call: TRBV7-2
cdr3_nt: TGTGCCAGCAGCTTAGCGTCGGGGGCCTTCGGGGAGCTGTTTTTT
cdr3_aa: CASSLASGAFGELFF

j_call: TRBJ1-1
clone_size: .
d_call: .
v_call: TRBV3-1/TRBV3-2
cdr3_nt: TGTGCCAGCAGCCAAGATGGGCGTATTCGGAACACTGAAGCTTTCTTT
cdr3_aa: CASSQDGRIRNTEAFF

j_call: TRBJ2-1
clone_size: few
d_call: TRBD2
v_call: TRBV27
cdr3_nt: TGTGCCAGCAGTTTATGGGGGGGAAGTGAGCAGTTCTTC
cdr3_aa: CASSLWGGSEQFF

j_call: TRBJ1-5
clone_size: .
d_call: .
v_call: TRBV10-3
cdr3_nt: TGTGCCATCAGTCCGACAGGAAATAGCAATCAGCCCCAGCATTTT
cdr3_aa: CAISPTGNSNQPQHF

j_call: TRBJ1-2
clone_size: .
d_call: TRBD1
v_call: TRBV5-1
cdr3_nt: TGCGCCAGCAGCTTGGGAACGGGACAGGGGAACTATGGCTACACCTTC
cdr3_aa: CASSLGTGQGNYGYTF

j_call: TRBJ2-7
clone_size: .
d_call: .
v_call: TRBV5-6
cdr3_nt: TGTGCCAGCAGTTTTGGCAGCCCAACCTACGAGCAGTACTTC
cdr3_aa: CASSFGSPTYEQYF

j_call: TRBJ1-1
clone_size: .
d_call: .
v_call: TRBV11-2
cdr3_nt: TGTGCCAGCAGCCCCAAAGTGGAAGCTTTCTTT
cdr3_aa: CASSPKVEAFF